One sample yielded the 26 T cell receptor beta chains listed below, sequenced in a study of blood T cell repertoires in COVID-19. The table came from immunoSEQ multiplex PCR; TCRdb's copy has only in-frame clones and leaves some out. The profile shows about 140,000 clones, 80% to 90% of them singletons. The sample taken for sequencing was peripheral blood. The receptors shown here come from a man between 45 and 60 years old who had recovered from COVID-19.

The V call is TRBV11-3, the J call TRBJ1-1, with TRBD1 identical over 7 bases. Germline loops: CDR1 SGHNT, CDR2 YENEEA. CDR3 length: 12 amino acids. The V segment lost 3 bases and the J segment 6 bases; nucleotides outside the gene matches: 1. The CDR3 region has the DNA TGTGCCAGCAGCTTGGGACAGCCTGAAGCTTTCTTT. Its protein is CASSLGQPEAFF.

The CDR3 sequence is CASSVATGGVADTQYF. DNA of the CDR3: TGTGCCAGCAGCGTAGCCACCGGGGGGGTGGCAGATACGCAGTATTTT. The chain carries TRBV9 and TRBJ2-3; the match to TRBD2 covers 8 bases. After removal of 0 bases from V and 4 bases from J, the junction contained 7 bases not matched to a gene. The CDR3 is made up of 16 amino acids. Germline V CDR1 and CDR2: SGDLS, YYNGEE.

The gene calls are TRBV5-4 and TRBJ2-5; 8 bases align to TRBD1. The junction had 8 bases not matched to a gene; V was cut back by 2 bases and J by 5 bases. The CDR3 length is 15 residues. Germline V gene sequence: CDR1 SGHNT, CDR2 YYREEE (reference sequence). CDR3 loop: CASSFPQGARETQYF. In DNA, the CDR3 is TGTGCCAGCAGCTTTCCTCAGGGGGCAAGGGAGACCCAGTACTTC.

V usage is TRBV5-1 and J usage is TRBJ2-5, with D perhaps TRBD2 (7 bases). From germline, CDR1 is SGHRS and CDR2 YFSETQ. V shed 6 bases and J shed 5 bases, with 14 bases lying between them. The CDR3 covers 13 residues. CDR3 amino acids: CASNPGGRETQYF. The CDR3 DNA is TGCGCCAGCAACCCGGGGGGCCGGGAGACCCAGTACTTC.

This clone showed up just once. This chain connects TRBV5-4 to TRBJ2-1, with 9 bases matching TRBD2. The CDR3 contains 16 residues. After removal of 7 bases from V and 3 bases from J, the junction contained 11 bases not matched to a gene. Germline CDR1 reads SGHNT; CDR2 reads YYREEE (reference sequence). The CDR3, as DNA: TGTGCCAGCGCCGCTCGGCTAGCGGGGAGCTACAATGAGCAGTTCTTC. This encodes CASAARLAGSYNEQFF.

The chain joins TRBV24-1 to TRBJ2-7, with D possibly TRBD2 on 6 matching bases. The CDR3 extends over 17 amino acids. Germline V CDR1 and CDR2: KGHDR, SFDVKD. The V and J ends lost 4 bases and 1 base respectively, with 19 bases between them. DNA of the CDR3: TGTGCCACCAGTGAAGCTACCCGGGACTGGGGGTCCTACGAGCAGTACTTC. Its translation: CATSEATRDWGSYEQYF.

This clone was seen ten or more times. CDR3 in DNA: TGTGCCAGCAGCCAAGATCTTTCGGGGGGCGAGGCTACGCAGTATTTT. Translating gives CASSQDLSGGEATQYF. V is TRBV4-2 and J is TRBJ2-3; TRBD2 is a possible D gene (7 bases). From germline, CDR1 is LGHNA and CDR2 YNFKEQ. The V end lost 0 bases, the J end lost 8 bases, and 18 bases lay between the germline ends. CDR3 length equals 16 residues.

The chain uses TRBV7-9 and TRBJ1-2; D ambiguous. The germline V gene has CDR1 SEHNR and CDR2 FQNEAQ (reference sequence). The CDR3 contains 16 residues. Trimming took 0 bases from V and 0 from J, leaving 11 bases between them. The CDR3 protein is CASSLALELTNYGYTF. DNA for the CDR3: TGTGCCAGCAGCTTAGCGCTCGAACTGACTAACTATGGCTACACCTTC.

The rearrangement joins TRBV3-1 (or the pseudogene TRBV3-2) to TRBJ1-5; 8 nucleotides align to TRBD1. The CDR3 loop spans 16 amino acids. CDR1 is LGHDT and CDR2 is YNNKEL in the germline V gene (reference sequence). V gave up 4 bases and J gave up 4 bases; unmatched junction bases: 9. This chain's CDR3 is CASSPMDRAGNQPQHF. The CDR3 DNA is TGTGCCAGCAGCCCTATGGACAGGGCCGGTAATCAGCCCCAGCATTTT.

This chain links TRBV6-2 or TRBV6-3 with TRBJ1-5; no definite D call. V lost 1 base, J lost 6 bases, and 10 bases lay in between. The CDR3 spans 14 residues. Germline V gene sequence: CDR1 MNHEY, CDR2 SVGEGT. CDR3 residues: CASSYWQEGQPQHF. The CDR3 DNA sequence: TGTGCCAGCAGTTACTGGCAGGAGGGTCAGCCCCAGCATTTT.

The chain carries TRBV5-1 and TRBJ2-3; TRBD1 matches 7 bases. V was clipped by 0 bases and J by 2 bases; unmatched bases: 6. CDR1 is SGHRS, CDR2 YFSETQ, per germline. The CDR3 sequence is 16 residues long. This CDR3 is CASSLERQGHTDTQYF. CDR3 in DNA: TGCGCCAGCAGCTTGGAGCGACAGGGCCACACAGATACGCAGTATTTT.

The chain employs TRBV7-3 and TRBJ2-1, with D tentatively TRBD2 (5 bases). V lost 7 bases and J lost 3, with 10 bases in between. The CDR3 length is 13 residues. CDR1 SGHTA and CDR2 FQGTGA come from the germline V gene. The CDR3 sequence is CASNGESYNEQFF. CDR3 bases: TGTGCCAGCAACGGGGAGAGCTACAATGAGCAGTTCTTC.

The CDR3 loop reads CASSPQNSNTEAFF. The CDR3 DNA sequence: TGTGCCAGCTCACCACAGAACAGCAACACTGAAGCTTTCTTT. This chain connects TRBV18 to TRBJ1-1; D call uncertain. The CDR3 runs 14 residues. Germline V gives CDR1 KGHSH, CDR2 LQKENI. The V and J ends lost 1 base and 2 bases respectively, with 8 bases between them.

The CDR3 is CASSLVGAANEKLFF. The CDR3 region has the DNA TGTGCCAGCAGCTTAGTGGGGGCGGCTAATGAAAAACTGTTTTTT. This chain joins TRBV7-2 and TRBJ1-4; D possibly corresponds to TRBD1 (6 bases). Deletions cut 1 base from V and 3 bases from J, with 9 bases between. The germline gives CDR1 SGHTA, CDR2 FQGNSA. The CDR3 totals 15 residues.

This chain joins TRBV9 and TRBJ2-3; 14 bases align to TRBD2. The CDR3 length is 19 residues. The germline V gene has CDR1 SGDLS and CDR2 YYNGEE. The ends lost 4 bases at V and 6 bases at J; junction bases unmatched: 16. The CDR3 sequence: CASSLPLLTSGGARDTQYF. DNA of the CDR3: TGTGCCAGCAGCCTTCCCCTCTTGACTAGCGGGGGGGCCCGGGATACGCAGTATTTT. The whole variable domain, remainder taken from reference TRBV9 and TRBJ2-3, is DSGVTQTPKHLITATGQRVTLRCSPRSGDLSVYWYQQSLDQGLQFLIQYYNGEERAKGNILERFSAQQFPDLHSELNLSSLELGDSALYFCASSLPLLTSGGARDTQYFGPGTRLTVL.

This chain joins TRBV9 and TRBJ1-6, with D perhaps matching TRBD1 (6 bases). V lost 0 bases, J lost 6 bases, and 10 bases lay in between. Germline values: CDR1 SGDLS, CDR2 YYNGEE. The CDR3 runs 15 residues. For the CDR3, the DNA is TGTGCCAGCAGCGTAGATGGACAGTCTAATTCACCCCTCCACTTT. The encoded protein is CASSVDGQSNSPLHF.

This chain joins TRBV6-2 or TRBV6-3 and TRBJ2-3; 8 nucleotides match TRBD2. CDR1 is MNHEY and CDR2 is SVGEGT in the germline V gene. CDR3 size: 15 residues. The V and J ends lost 0 bases and 1 base, in that order; junction bases with no gene match: 0. The CDR3 loop is CASSYSTSGTDTQYF. CDR3 in DNA: TGTGCCAGCAGTTACTCGACTAGCGGCACAGATACGCAGTATTTT.

V is TRBV5-1 and J is TRBJ1-1, with a possible D match to TRBD1 (5 bases). The CDR3 totals 15 residues. The V gene lost 0 bases and the J gene lost 4 bases, with 13 bases spanning the gap. Germline CDR1 is SGHRS and CDR2 is YFSETQ. The CDR3 here is CASSLEWGGFTEAFF. The DNA for the CDR3 is TGCGCCAGCAGCTTGGAATGGGGGGGATTCACTGAAGCTTTCTTT. Using reference TRBV5-1 and TRBJ1-1 for the parts outside the CDR3, the full variable domain is KAGVTQTPRYLIKTRGQQVTLSCSPISGHRSVSWYQQTPGQGLQFLFEYFSETQRNKGNFPGRFSGRQFSNSRSEMNVSTLELGDSALYLCASSLEWGGFTEAFFGQGTRLTVV.

V is TRBV18 and J is TRBJ1-5, with 10 positions matching TRBD1. Looked up from germline, CDR1 is KGHSH and CDR2 is LQKENI. Trimming removed 2 bases from V and 7 bases from J; junction bases left unmatched: 11. CDR3 length: 17 residues. The CDR3 reads CASSPVGTGVSYQPQHF. Written as DNA, the CDR3 is TGTGCCAGCTCACCAGTTGGGACAGGGGTTTCCTACCAGCCCCAGCATTTT.

V is TRBV9 and J is TRBJ1-2; a possible D gene is TRBD1 (5 bases). The V and J ends lost 0 bases and 8 bases respectively, with 11 bases between them. The germline V gene has CDR1 SGDLS and CDR2 YYNGEE. The CDR3 has 13 residues. The CDR3 DNA is TGTGCCAGCAGCGTAGACAGGTCACGGGGCTACACCTTC. This translates into CASSVDRSRGYTF.

Only one count was recorded for this clone. The rearrangement uses TRBV18 and TRBJ1-1; TRBD1 aligns across 10 bases. CDR1 and CDR2 from the germline V gene are KGHSH and LQKENI. CDR3 size: 18 residues. After removal of 5 bases from V and 4 bases from J, the junction contained 16 bases not matched to a gene. CDR3: CASSTTLSTGGLSTEAFF. The CDR3 nucleotides read TGTGCCAGCTCAACAACCCTATCGACAGGGGGCCTGAGCACTGAAGCTTTCTTT. The entire variable domain, with the rest obtained from reference TRBV18 and TRBJ1-1, is as follows: NAGVMQNPRHLVRRRGQEARLRCSPMKGHSHVYWYRQLPEEGLKFMVYLQKENIIDESGMPKERFSAEFPKEGPSILRIQQVVRGDSAAYFCASSTTLSTGGLSTEAFFGQGTRLTVV.

The chain links TRBV11-3 to TRBJ2-5; TRBD1 aligns across 7 bases. Germline CDR1 and CDR2: SGHNT and YENEEA. Trimming cost V 5 bases and J 8 bases; bases outside gene matches: 8. This CDR3 spans 13 amino acids. The DNA of the CDR3 is TGTGCCAGCAGCGGCCGGGACAGCCGAACCCAGTACTTC. Translating it yields CASSGRDSRTQYF.

The chain recombines TRBV19 with TRBJ1-6; D gene unclear. The CDR3 is 15 amino acids. Trimming pared 3 bases from V and 7 bases from J, leaving 13 bases between. Germline CDR1 is LNHDA and CDR2 is SQIVND (reference sequence). CDR3 in amino acids: CASSIRAGVNSPLHF. The CDR3 DNA follows: TGTGCCAGTAGTATTCGGGCCGGGGTAAATTCACCCCTCCACTTT.

The CDR3 reads CSVPGGPFSEAFF. CDR3 bases: TGCAGCGTTCCAGGGGGCCCCTTTTCTGAAGCTTTCTTT. The chain employs TRBV29-1 and TRBJ1-1; 8 nucleotides align to TRBD1. This CDR3 region has 13 residues. The J segment lost 6 bases and the V segment lost 5 bases, leaving 8 bases of the junction unmatched. Germline values: CDR1 SQVTM, CDR2 ANQGSEA.

The V call is TRBV18, the J call TRBJ1-3; no firm D call. Germline-derived CDR1 and CDR2 are KGHSH and LQKENI. Trimming pared 3 bases from V and 3 bases from J, leaving 9 bases between. The CDR3 covers 14 residues. The CDR3 sequence is CASSPPNGGNTIYF. Here the CDR3 DNA reads TGTGCCAGCTCACCTCCGAACGGTGGAAACACCATATATTTT.

The V gene is TRBV5-1, the J gene TRBJ1-2; D is uncertain. V gave up 0 bases and J gave up 7 bases, with 13 bases separating them. The CDR3 totals 14 residues. Per the germline V gene, CDR1 is SGHRS and CDR2 is YFSETQ. CDR3 nucleotide sequence: TGCGCCAGCAGCTTGGCGGGAACGGAGGGTGGCTACACCTTC. Amino acid sequence: CASSLAGTEGGYTF.